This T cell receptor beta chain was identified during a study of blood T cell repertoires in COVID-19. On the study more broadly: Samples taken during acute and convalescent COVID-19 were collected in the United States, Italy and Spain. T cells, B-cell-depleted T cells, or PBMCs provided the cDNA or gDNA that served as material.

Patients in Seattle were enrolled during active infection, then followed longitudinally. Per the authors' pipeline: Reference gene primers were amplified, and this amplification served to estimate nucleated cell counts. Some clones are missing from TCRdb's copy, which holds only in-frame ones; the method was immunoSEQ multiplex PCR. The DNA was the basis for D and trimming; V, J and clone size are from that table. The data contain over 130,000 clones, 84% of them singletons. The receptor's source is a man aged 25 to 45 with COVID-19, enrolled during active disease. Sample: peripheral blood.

The CDR3 sequence: CASSSVSGRTNEQFF. The CDR3 bases are TGTGCCAGCAGTTCTGTCAGCGGGAGGACCAATGAGCAGTTCTTC. The chain carries TRBV27 and TRBJ2-1, with 9 bases fitting TRBD2. V lost 4 bases to trimming and J lost 6 bases; unmatched junction nucleotides: 7. There are 15 residues in the CDR3. Per the germline V gene, CDR1 is MNHEY and CDR2 is SMNVEV (reference sequence).